Presented here are 24 T cell receptor beta chains from one specimen sequenced in a study of control samples from healthy donors and cancer patients. The data were produced by immunoSEQ multiplex PCR, yet TCRdb's version contains in-frame clones alone and is incomplete. This sample has about 79,000 clones, with 90% to 95% found just once. The sample comprised PBMCs. The receptors derive from a woman aged 35 to 49 with lung cancer.

DNA of the CDR3: TGTGCCAGCAGCTCTACTCGGCTAGCGGGGGGCGGGTACCAAGAGACCCAGTACTTC. This translates into CASSSTRLAGGGYQETQYF. V usage is TRBV3-1 (or the pseudogene TRBV3-2) and J usage is TRBJ2-5; TRBD2 matches at 11 bases. J gave up 0 bases and V 5 bases, and 14 bases lay outside the gene matches. The CDR3 runs to 19 residues. The germline gives CDR1 LGHDT, CDR2 YNNKEL (reference sequence).

The chain has TRBV19 and TRBJ1-1, with a possible D match to TRBD1 (5 bases). The CDR3 spans 13 residues. V lost 5 bases, J lost 3 bases, and 10 bases lay in between. Germline lookup yields CDR1 LNHDA and CDR2 SQIVND (reference sequence). The DNA for the CDR3 is TGTGCCAGTAGTCCCGGGGCCTACACTGAAGCTTTCTTT. Protein product: CASSPGAYTEAFF.

The chain is built from TRBV5-4 and TRBJ2-1; TRBD1 agrees at 10 bases. The CDR3 covers 14 residues. V dropped 2 bases and J dropped 8; count of bases not matched to a gene: 4. The germline CDR1 and CDR2 sequences are SGHNT and YYREEE (reference sequence). The chain's CDR3 is CASSLGGTGDEQFF. The CDR3 DNA is TGTGCCAGCAGCTTAGGTGGGACAGGGGATGAGCAGTTCTTC.

This rearrangement joins TRBV6-1 to TRBJ1-1; D may be TRBD1 (6 bases). V lost 2 bases and J 3 bases, leaving 16 bases between the germline ends. Germline values: CDR1 MNHNS, CDR2 SASEGT. The CDR3 covers 16 residues. CDR3 region: CASSELGPRQDTEAFF. DNA for the CDR3: TGTGCCAGCAGTGAACTGGGGCCCCGACAGGACACTGAAGCTTTCTTT.

The CDR3 reads CAIAPGISGNTIYF. The CDR3 nucleotides are TGTGCCATCGCCCCGGGAATCTCTGGAAACACCATATATTTT. This sequence joins TRBV10-3 and TRBJ1-3; D is unresolved. V dropped 8 bases and J dropped 0 bases, with 11 bases sitting between them. CDR3 length: 14 residues. Per the germline V gene, CDR1 is ENHRY and CDR2 is SYGVKD.

This chain uses TRBV21-1 with TRBJ2-5; the table's D call, TRBD2, has no DNA check behind it. TRBV21-1 is described as a pseudogene. This CDR3 spans 16 amino acids. DNA for the CDR3: TGTGCCAGCAGCAAAGGGGGAGGGGAATTGCAAGAGACCCAGTACTTC. It yields the protein CASSKGGGELQETQYF.

The chain joins TRBV11-2 to TRBJ1-3, with a weak D call TRBD1 (5 bases). Between the trimmed V and J ends, which lost 5 bases and 5 bases, there was a span of 13 bases. The germline gives CDR1 SGHAT, CDR2 FQNNGV. CDR3 length equals 14 residues. In nucleotides, the CDR3 is TGTGCCAGCAGCACCCCCCGACAGAGAAACACCATATATTTT. This encodes CASSTPRQRNTIYF.

V is TRBV7-3 and J is TRBJ1-2; D ambiguous. In germline, CDR1 is SGHTA, CDR2 FQGTGA. The CDR3 runs 13 residues. Trimming stripped 6 bases from V and 4 bases from J, with 12 bases between. DNA for the CDR3: TGTGCCAGCAGTAAACCAGGAGCCTATGGCTACACCTTC. Translating it yields CASSKPGAYGYTF.

This clone was recorded only once. V usage is TRBV3-1 (or the pseudogene TRBV3-2) and J usage is TRBJ2-7, with D perhaps TRBD1 (5 bases). This CDR3 comprises 12 residues. Trimming removed 7 bases at V and 3 bases at J, with 10 bases between. CDR1 LGHDT and CDR2 YNNKEL come from the germline V gene (reference sequence). The CDR3 DNA is TGTGCCAGCACCGACAGAAACTACGAGCAGTACTTC. As protein: CASTDRNYEQYF.

The chain carries TRBV19 and TRBJ1-2, with TRBD1 as a possible D gene (6 bases). The CDR3 is made up of 15 amino acids. Germline V gene sequence: CDR1 LNHDA, CDR2 SQIVND (reference sequence). V lost 6 bases, J lost 4 bases, and 18 bases lay in between. The CDR3 here is CASSPTGTGSYGYTF. CDR3 coding DNA: TGTGCCAGTAGCCCTACAGGGACGGGAAGCTATGGCTACACCTTC.

CDR3 loop: CASSFRDEAFF. In nucleotides, the CDR3 is TGTGCCAGCAGTTTCCGGGATGAAGCTTTCTTT. The gene calls are TRBV12-3 or TRBV12-4 and TRBJ1-1, with D unclear. V was pared by 3 bases and J by 7 bases, with 6 bases between. The CDR3 has 11 amino acids.

The V gene is TRBV4-2, the J gene TRBJ2-7, with 9 bases aligning to TRBD2. V shed 4 bases, J shed 7 bases, and the junction held 5 bases outside the gene matches. Germline V gives CDR1 LGHNA, CDR2 YNFKEQ. The CDR3 extends over 13 amino acids. CDR3 DNA sequence: TGTGCCAGCAGCCCTAGCGGGGACTTGGAGCAGTACTTC. It yields the protein CASSPSGDLEQYF.

This chain uses TRBV6-5 with TRBJ2-7; 8 nucleotides line up with TRBD1. Germline V gene lookup returns CDR1 MNHEY and CDR2 SVGAGI. CDR3 length: 16 amino acids. Unmatched junction bases numbered 9, after V lost 4 bases and J lost 1 base. The CDR3 loop is CASSLATGGISYEQYF. The CDR3 nucleotides read TGTGCCAGCAGTTTGGCAACAGGGGGGATTTCCTACGAGCAGTACTTC.

The genes are TRBV18 and TRBJ1-3, with no clear D. CDR1 KGHSH and CDR2 LQKENI come from the germline V gene. The ends were cut back, 2 bases at V and 4 bases at J, with 12 bases in the middle. The CDR3 contains 15 residues. CDR3: CASSPGGRQGNTIYF. The DNA of the CDR3 is TGTGCCAGCTCACCAGGCGGTCGTCAGGGAAACACCATATATTTT.

V gene TRBV19 combines with J gene TRBJ2-7; 9 nucleotides align to TRBD2. The V segment lost 8 bases and the J segment 4 bases; nucleotides outside the gene matches: 9. The CDR3 spans 14 residues. The germline V gene encodes CDR1 LNHDA and CDR2 SQIVND (reference sequence). The CDR3 sequence: CASVQSGGPYEQYF. The CDR3 region has the DNA TGTGCCAGTGTCCAGAGCGGGGGGCCTTACGAGCAGTACTTC.

The chain carries TRBV28 and TRBJ1-1; 7 bases fit TRBD1. This CDR3 is built from 14 residues. Trimming took 8 bases from V and 1 from J; bases not matched to a gene: 7. Germline loops: CDR1 MDHEN, CDR2 SYDVKM. CDR3 region: CASFDRVKNTEAFF. The CDR3 coding sequence is TGTGCCAGCTTCGACAGGGTGAAGAACACTGAAGCTTTCTTT.

The J gene is TRBJ2-2, the V gene TRBV14; 8 bases are a match to TRBD1. Germline-derived CDR1 and CDR2 are SGHDN and FVKESK. The CDR3 has 16 residues. V lost 3 bases, J lost 2 bases, and 5 bases stayed unmatched. In nucleotides, the CDR3 is TGTGCCAGCAGCCAGCGGACAGGGTCTAACACCGGGGAGCTGTTTTTT. Residues: CASSQRTGSNTGELFF.

This clone was detected once. The chain combines TRBV12-3 or TRBV12-4 with TRBJ1-1; D gene uncertain. V lost 7 bases to trimming and J lost 1 base, with 10 bases between them. This CDR3 has 13 amino acids. The CDR3 protein is CASTPDGNTEAFF. In DNA form, the CDR3 reads TGTGCCAGCACCCCGGACGGGAACACTGAAGCTTTCTTT.

This clone showed up just once. CDR3 loop: CAWSVLGNTIYF. DNA of the CDR3: TGTGCCTGGAGTGTACTTGGAAACACCATATATTTT. The chain carries TRBV30 and TRBJ1-3; D remains unclear. Germline loops: CDR1 GTSNPN, CDR2 SVGIG (reference sequence). This CDR3 region has 12 residues. The V end lost 0 bases, the J end lost 3 bases, and 3 bases lay between the germline ends.

The chain employs TRBV5-6 and TRBJ2-3; 8 bases are a match to TRBD1. Germline V gene lookup returns CDR1 SGHDT and CDR2 YYEEEE. V dropped 3 bases and J dropped 2; count of bases not matched to a gene: 2. This CDR3 contains 14 residues. The CDR3 sequence is CASSSGQVTDTQYF. CDR3 DNA sequence: TGTGCCAGCAGCTCGGGACAGGTCACAGATACGCAGTATTTT.

The chain has TRBV2 and TRBJ1-1, with 9 bases lining up with TRBD1. The junction had 6 bases not matched to a gene; V was cut back by 5 bases and J by 2 bases. The CDR3 spans 15 residues. Germline V gene lookup returns CDR1 SNHLY and CDR2 FYNNEI. The CDR3 coding sequence is TGTGCCAGCAGTACAGGGGGCGCGCCAAACACTGAAGCTTTCTTT. This encodes CASSTGGAPNTEAFF.

This chain uses TRBV9 with TRBJ1-5, with 7 positions matching TRBD1. The CDR3 consists of 14 residues. V was clipped by 3 bases and J by 7 bases; unmatched bases: 7. CDR1 is SGDLS, CDR2 YYNGEE, per germline. Here the CDR3 DNA reads TGTGCCAGCAGCGCTGGGGGACAGCCACAGCCCCAGCATTTT. Translated: CASSAGGQPQPQHF. Filled out from reference TRBV9 and TRBJ1-5, the complete variable domain reads DSGVTQTPKHLITATGQRVTLRCSPRSGDLSVYWYQQSLDQGLQFLIQYYNGEERAKGNILERFSAQQFPDLHSELNLSSLELGDSALYFCASSAGGQPQPQHFGDGTRLSIL.

The V call is TRBV24-1, the J call TRBJ2-7; 14 bases map to TRBD2. Germline trimming cut 3 bases from V and 0 bases from J; bases unmatched to any gene: 6. The CDR3 has 18 amino acids. From germline, CDR1 is KGHDR and CDR2 SFDVKD. In nucleotides, the CDR3 is TGTGCCACCAGTGATATAGGACTAGCGGGGGGATCCTCCTACGAGCAGTACTTC. Amino acid sequence: CATSDIGLAGGSSYEQYF.

V gene TRBV7-8 combines with J gene TRBJ1-6, with TRBD1 identical over 7 bases. V lost 5 bases to trimming and J lost 10 bases; unmatched junction nucleotides: 2. This CDR3 has 12 amino acids. Germline loops: CDR1 SGHVS, CDR2 FQNEAQ. CDR3 sequence: CASSVQGSPLHF. The CDR3 DNA sequence: TGTGCCAGCAGCGTACAGGGGTCACCCCTCCACTTT.